A selection of T cell receptor beta chains follows, all from one sample in a study of shared clonotypes between healthy human individuals. Assay used: immunoSEQ multiplex PCR; TCRdb lists only in-frame clones, some missing. Of 180,000 or so clones listed, about 93% were seen once; the top ten hold around 0.067%. Sequencing was carried out using naive CD4+ T cells sorted from blood. The receptors here all came from a woman aged 25 to 39 in good health. The conserved cysteine and the conserved F or W are not part of the CDR3 here. Fields, in order: V gene, clone size, CDR3 protein. Only part of the rows carry a size: once, few, many, or a class if the clone is expanded.

V gene: TRBV2; clone size: NA; CDR3 protein: ASSEVAGTSIGFRNEQF
V gene: TRBV18; clone size: NA; CDR3 protein: ASSPPNSGGPSYEQY
V gene: TRBV28; clone size: NA; CDR3 protein: ASSFDRGAGLNQPQH
V gene: TRBV5-1; clone size: NA; CDR3 protein: ASRSPGLEGYEQY
V gene: TRBV27; clone size: NA; CDR3 protein: ASRPGTSGRAGANVLT
V gene: TRBV15; clone size: once; CDR3 protein: ATSSGAERASSYEQY
V gene: TRBV7-9; clone size: NA; CDR3 protein: ASSLVSGHSDRAYEQY
V gene: TRBV5-1; clone size: once; CDR3 protein: ASRPGTTSEQF
V gene: TRBV4-1; clone size: NA; CDR3 protein: ASSQGQGRDEKLF
V gene: TRBV7-2; clone size: NA; CDR3 protein: ASSFRDRTFYGYT
V gene: TRBV6-4; clone size: NA; CDR3 protein: ASSVLPPQLPQETQY
V gene: TRBV5-1; clone size: NA; CDR3 protein: ASSYGLEEWYEQY
V gene: TRBV27; clone size: NA; CDR3 protein: ASSQGGQGTF
V gene: TRBV10-3; clone size: few; CDR3 protein: AISEGLAGAEQY
V gene: TRBV5-1; clone size: NA; CDR3 protein: ASSFSATSGGYNEQF
V gene: TRBV6-1; clone size: NA; CDR3 protein: ASSGRTGRKDEQY
V gene: TRBV5-1; clone size: NA; CDR3 protein: ASSPPTYEQY
V gene: TRBV25-1; clone size: NA; CDR3 protein: ASSERGRLNTEAF
V gene: TRBV27; clone size: NA; CDR3 protein: ASTRLAEGGELF
V gene: TRBV5-1; clone size: NA; CDR3 protein: ASSTRTGGRYEQY
V gene: TRBV28; clone size: NA; CDR3 protein: ASSQQGRQFYGYT
V gene: TRBV28; clone size: once; CDR3 protein: ASSPPGTGGAGYT
V gene: TRBV9; clone size: NA; CDR3 protein: ASSVAWQGNIQY
V gene: TRBV5-8; clone size: NA; CDR3 protein: ASSDQFGTANYGYT
V gene: TRBV7-9; clone size: NA; CDR3 protein: ASSLDRGLGYT
V gene: TRBV5-4; clone size: NA; CDR3 protein: ASSSDLYQPQH
V gene: TRBV18; clone size: NA; CDR3 protein: ASSLHRGPDGEAF
V gene: TRBV18; clone size: NA; CDR3 protein: ASSSGTSGSETQY
V gene: TRBV4-2; clone size: NA; CDR3 protein: ASSQQSYTAANTGELF
V gene: TRBV6-4; clone size: NA; CDR3 protein: ASGSGNEQF
V gene: TRBV28; clone size: NA; CDR3 protein: ASSLKDQETQY
V gene: TRBV28; clone size: NA; CDR3 protein: ASSLGGSVNEKLF
V gene: TRBV5-1; clone size: NA; CDR3 protein: ASSGLAGMNTEAF
V gene: TRBV29-1; clone size: NA; CDR3 protein: SVEAGPDGPQY
V gene: TRBV6-6; clone size: few; CDR3 protein: ASSDSGGQPQH
V gene: TRBV7-9; clone size: NA; CDR3 protein: ASSLTRWSSGNEQF
V gene: TRBV27; clone size: NA; CDR3 protein: ASQRGRGGYEQY
V gene: TRBV13; clone size: NA; CDR3 protein: ASSLVKGRHEQY
V gene: TRBV6-5; clone size: NA; CDR3 protein: ASSYRGTSADTQY
V gene: TRBV18; clone size: NA; CDR3 protein: ASSPTAVMNTEAF
V gene: TRBV11-1; clone size: NA; CDR3 protein: ASSLATSGNTDTQY
V gene: TRBV19; clone size: NA; CDR3 protein: ASSIFPMSQPQH
V gene: TRBV28; clone size: NA; CDR3 protein: ASSAGGEPNQPQH
V gene: TRBV18; clone size: NA; CDR3 protein: ASSPRGAGEKLF
V gene: TRBV28; clone size: NA; CDR3 protein: ASSLAPGGVAYQPQH
V gene: TRBV19; clone size: NA; CDR3 protein: ASKGQGAREIQY
V gene: TRBV28; clone size: NA; CDR3 protein: ASSPDKGLAGGGRYEQY
V gene: TRBV6-4; clone size: once; CDR3 protein: ASSRSGSMDTQY
V gene: TRBV11-2; clone size: NA; CDR3 protein: ASSLSSVPAKNIQY
V gene: TRBV5-1; clone size: NA; CDR3 protein: ASSLAGPAEGEAF
V gene: TRBV7-8; clone size: NA; CDR3 protein: ASSRGGGNQPQH
V gene: TRBV7-9; clone size: NA; CDR3 protein: ASSLVWGSEKLF
V gene: TRBV18; clone size: NA; CDR3 protein: ASSPWIKETQY